This T cell receptor beta chain was documented in a study of T-cell reconstitution after alpha-beta-depleted transplantation in children. Study-level results: Hyperexpanded clones declined; after one year, newly produced T cells mostly supplied diversity. Reportedly, only several hundred clones from non-depleted graft cells drove alpha-beta T-cell counts at about two months. After transplant, high TCRbeta diversity at day 60 in some patients arose from surviving recipient T cells and thymic progenitors.

CDR3 length: 15 amino acids. CDR1 is KGHDR, CDR2 SFDVKD, per germline. The V gene end was trimmed by 2 bases and the J gene end by 3 bases; junction bases not matched to a gene: 5. The authors prepared the TCRbeta library with unique molecular identifiers. MiXCR, applied by TCRdb to the PCR reads, yields one record per CDR3 protein. Here the sample spans hundreds of thousands of distinct CDR3 sequences, around 17% being singletons. This clonotype was seen ten or more times. Its target is not known. Here the sequenced sample was PBMCs, mostly from graft donor cells, taken 360 days after TCRalphabeta/CD19-depleted stem cell transplant. The chain couples TRBV24-1 to TRBJ2-5; 7 nucleotides line up with TRBD1. The clonotype was recovered from a male patient younger than 18 who had a stem cell transplant for acute lymphoblastic leukemia, so the T cells may come from the graft donor. CDR3 DNA: TGTGCCACCAGTGATTATTCGACAGGGAAAGAGACCCAGTACTTC. This gives the protein CATSDYSTGKETQYF.